The 9 T cell receptor beta chains given below trace back to one sample, sequenced in a study of T cells after yellow fever vaccination. TCRdb recomputed calls from the 5' RACE reads with MiXCR, one row per CDR3 protein. Of hundreds of thousands of distinct CDR3 sequences in the sample, around 10% were seen once. This specimen was PBMCs, taken on the day of the first yellow fever vaccination. These receptors came from a man between 18 and 29 years old who received the YFV17D yellow fever vaccine.

This clonotype was detected only a few times. The chain is built from TRBV7-2 and TRBJ1-3; no clear D. There are 12 residues in the CDR3. CDR1 SGHTA and CDR2 FQGNSA come from the germline V gene. V lost 5 bases, J lost 4 bases, and 6 bases lay in between. Here the CDR3 DNA reads TGTGCCAGCAGCCCGACCGGAAACACCATATATTTT. Amino acids: CASSPTGNTIYF.

This clonotype was observed a handful of times. V is TRBV3-1 and J is TRBJ2-2, with a tentative D call TRBD1 (6 bases). V was shortened by 0 bases and J by 5 bases, with 10 bases between the two germline ends. The CDR3 contains 15 residues. The germline V gene encodes CDR1 LGHDT and CDR2 YNNKEL (reference sequence). CDR3 sequence (DNA): TGTGCCAGCAGCCAAGAGGCAGGGGTTACCGGGGAGCTGTTTTTT. It is translated as CASSQEAGVTGELFF.

The V call is TRBV7-2, the J call TRBJ1-4, with D possibly being TRBD1 (5 bases). Trimming left V 2 bases short and J 5 bases short, with 15 bases between. This CDR3 has 16 amino acids. Germline CDR1 is SGHTA and CDR2 is FQGNSA. CDR3 region: CASSLLSGTSNEKLFF. The CDR3, as DNA: TGTGCCAGCAGCTTATTGTCCGGGACCTCCAATGAAAAACTGTTTTTT.

This clonotype was counted between two and nine times. The chain combines TRBV4-3 with TRBJ2-7; D is possibly TRBD2 (6 bases). Germline V gene lookup returns CDR1 LGHNA and CDR2 YSLEER. CDR3 length: 13 amino acids. V lost 5 bases and J lost 3, with 11 bases in between. This CDR3 is CASSDLEGYEQYF. CDR3 DNA sequence: TGCGCCAGCAGCGACCTGGAGGGCTACGAGCAGTACTTC.

This clonotype was detected only a few times. This chain uses TRBV6-1 with TRBJ1-4; D uncertain. The V gene's germline CDR1 is MNHNS and CDR2 SASEGT. V lost 0 bases to trimming and J lost 3 bases, with 11 bases between them. The CDR3 consists of 16 residues. The CDR3 here is CASSEAVGVANEKLFF. The CDR3 DNA follows: TGTGCCAGCAGTGAAGCGGTGGGAGTAGCTAATGAAAAACTGTTTTTT.

This clonotype was detected only a few times. The V call is TRBV7-9, the J call TRBJ2-7; 7 bases align to TRBD1. CDR1 is SEHNR and CDR2 is FQNEAQ in the germline V gene (reference sequence). CDR3 length: 15 residues. The trim removed 1 base at V and 0 bases at J, leaving 3 bases unmatched. The CDR3 nucleotides read TGTGCCAGCAGCTTAGGAGGGGGCAGCTCCTACGAGCAGTACGTC. This codes for CASSLGGGSSYEQYV.

Only a few counts were recorded for this clonotype. The genes are TRBV7-2 and TRBJ2-2; D perhaps matches TRBD2 (5 bases). Germline V gene lookup returns CDR1 SGHTA and CDR2 FQGNSA. Trimming removed 5 bases from V and 0 bases from J, with 13 bases in between. The CDR3 loop spans 16 amino acids. CDR3 loop: CASSAIRGSNTGELFF. CDR3 bases: TGTGCCAGCAGCGCAATCCGGGGTTCGAACACCGGGGAGCTGTTTTTT.

This clonotype appeared a few times. V usage is TRBV6-5 and J usage is TRBJ2-1, with TRBD2 as a possible D gene (7 bases). Trimming removed 2 bases from V and 6 bases from J, with 14 bases in between. CDR3 length: 15 residues. Germline values: CDR1 MNHEY, CDR2 SVGAGI. The CDR3 bases are TGTGCCAGCAGTTACGGGGGGGGGCCCGGCAATGAGCAGTTCTTC. Protein sequence: CASSYGGGPGNEQFF.

This clonotype was picked up a small number of times. The chain uses TRBV28 and TRBJ2-1, with D possibly TRBD1 on 5 matching bases. V gave up 3 bases and J gave up 10 bases, with 13 bases separating them. The V gene's germline CDR1 is MDHEN and CDR2 SYDVKM. The CDR3 has 13 residues. The CDR3 region has the DNA TGTGCCAGCAGTTTTACTGGGGCCCACGAGCAGTTCTTC. This sequence encodes CASSFTGAHEQFF.